A single sample gave rise to the 25 T cell receptor beta chains below, sequenced in a study of blood T cell repertoires in COVID-19 (dated by TCRdb to the early 2020s). Receptor libraries were prepared by the immunoSEQ multiplex PCR assay. TCRdb mirrors the immuneACCESS table, restricted to in-frame sequences. Some clones are absent from its copies; in checked studies, under half trace to an unresolved V gene, and the reason for the others is unknown. For this sample the table gives about 49,000 clones, of which approximately 93% were detected only once. The ten largest account for roughly 0.99% of the sample. Sequenced: peripheral blood. These receptors originate from a man in his fifties or sixties with COVID-19, enrolled during active disease.

In its sample, this clone was seen a few times. The V and J genes are TRBV7-2 and TRBJ2-7; 12 bases are shared with TRBD2. Germline lookup yields CDR1 SGHTA and CDR2 FQGNSA. The junction had 3 bases not matched to a gene; V was cut back by 4 bases and J by 5 bases. This CDR3 region has 14 residues. CDR3 residues: CASSSTSGSHEQYF. The CDR3, as DNA: TGTGCCAGCAGCTCGACTAGCGGGAGCCACGAGCAGTACTTC.

The chain uses TRBV6-6 and TRBJ1-5, with D possibly matching TRBD1 (5 bases). The CDR3 extends over 15 amino acids. CDR1 is MNHNY and CDR2 is SVGAGI in the germline V gene (reference sequence). V lost 8 bases, J lost 2 bases, and 16 bases lay in between. The CDR3 DNA reads as TGTGCCAGCCGATCAGGGCCGATCGGCAATCAGCCCCAGCATTTT. It specifies CASRSGPIGNQPQHF.

V usage is TRBV28 and J usage is TRBJ2-1; D unresolved. CDR1 and CDR2 (germline): MDHEN, SYDVKM. V was cut by 2 bases and J by 9 bases, with 5 bases left in between. The CDR3 runs to 11 residues. CDR3 DNA sequence: TGTGCCAGCAGTTTAAGCCCTGAGCAGTTCTTC. Residues: CASSLSPEQFF.

V and J are TRBV2 and TRBJ1-5; 10 bases are a match to TRBD1. Germline V gene sequence: CDR1 SNHLY, CDR2 FYNNEI. This CDR3 has 15 amino acids. The V segment lost 7 bases and the J segment 6 bases; nucleotides outside the gene matches: 9. The CDR3 bases are TGTGCCAGCACCCGGGACAGGGGAGAATTTCAGCCCCAGCATTTT. As protein: CASTRDRGEFQPQHF. Combining the CDR3 with reference TRBV2 and TRBJ1-5 gives the whole variable domain EPEVTQTPSHQVTQMGQEVILRCVPISNHLYFYWYRQILGQKVEFLVSFYNNEISEKSEIFDDQFSVERPDGSNFTLKIRSTKLEDSAMYFCASTRDRGEFQPQHFGDGTRLSIL.

The V gene is TRBV27, the J gene TRBJ1-2, with TRBD1 matching 8 bases. The germline V gene has CDR1 MNHEY and CDR2 SMNVEV (reference sequence). The CDR3 contains 17 residues. CDR3 bases: TGTGCAAGAGCCGGGGGAGGACAGGGTGAGTGGGACTATGGCTACACCTTC. Amino acids: CARAGGGQGEWDYGYTF.

The chain uses TRBV28 and TRBJ2-7, with D possibly TRBD2 on 7 matching bases. Trimming pared 2 bases from V and 1 base from J, leaving 24 bases between. Germline loops: CDR1 MDHEN, CDR2 SYDVKM. The CDR3 runs to 19 residues. CDR3 protein: CASSLRSLAPGAGSYEQYF. For the CDR3, the DNA is TGTGCCAGCAGTTTAAGATCACTAGCGCCGGGGGCAGGGTCCTACGAGCAGTACTTC.

The chain links TRBV2 to TRBJ1-2; 10 positions agree with TRBD1. This CDR3 is 15 amino acids long. The germline gives CDR1 SNHLY, CDR2 FYNNEI. The J segment lost 7 bases and the V segment lost 4 bases, leaving 9 bases of the junction unmatched. CDR3 bases: TGTGCCAGCAGTGCAGGGACAGGGGTAGTTGGTGGCTACACCTTC. This translates into CASSAGTGVVGGYTF.

The chain recombines TRBV5-1 with TRBJ2-2; tentative D call: TRBD2 (6 bases). Trimming took 2 bases from V and 2 from J, leaving 13 bases between them. There are 16 residues in the CDR3. The germline CDR1 and CDR2 sequences are SGHRS and YFSETQ. The DNA of the CDR3 is TGCGCCAGCAGCTTTACGCCTAGCGTAAACACCGGGGAGCTGTTTTTT. This translates into CASSFTPSVNTGELFF.

The rearrangement uses TRBV12-2 and TRBJ2-7; the table's D call, TRBD2, has no DNA check behind it. TRBV12-2 is a pseudogene locus. This CDR3 has 15 residues. In nucleotides, the CDR3 is TGTGCAAGTCGCTTAGCAAACCGGGACTGCTACGAGCAGTACTTC. Amino acid sequence: CASRLANRDCYEQYF.

The chain recombines TRBV5-1 with TRBJ1-4, with D perhaps matching TRBD1 (5 bases). The CDR3 is 14 amino acids. Germline-derived CDR1 and CDR2 are SGHRS and YFSETQ. V was shortened by 0 bases and J by 4 bases, with 7 bases between the two germline ends. The CDR3 nucleotides are TGCGCCAGCAGCTTGGGTCAGGGTAATGAAAAACTGTTTTTT. It is translated as CASSLGQGNEKLFF.

The V gene is TRBV5-1, the J gene TRBJ2-3; 10 positions agree with TRBD2. The J segment lost 0 bases and the V segment lost 1 base, leaving 2 bases of the junction unmatched. Germline values: CDR1 SGHRS, CDR2 YFSETQ. The CDR3 is 16 residues long. The CDR3 region has the DNA TGCGCCAGCAGCTTGTTACTAGCGGGGAGCACAGATACGCAGTATTTT. Translation: CASSLLLAGSTDTQYF. Full variable domain (outside the CDR3, taken from reference TRBV5-1 and TRBJ2-3): KAGVTQTPRYLIKTRGQQVTLSCSPISGHRSVSWYQQTPGQGLQFLFEYFSETQRNKGNFPGRFSGRQFSNSRSEMNVSTLELGDSALYLCASSLLLAGSTDTQYFGPGTRLTVL.

The chain couples TRBV6-1 to TRBJ2-2, with D possibly matching TRBD1 (6 bases). Trimming took off 1 base at V and 9 bases at J, with 12 bases between the two ends. The CDR3 is 14 amino acids. Germline V gives CDR1 MNHNS, CDR2 SASEGT. CDR3 sequence (DNA): TGTGCCAGCAGTGAAGGCCCAGGGGCCCGGGAGCTGTTTTTT. Its protein product is CASSEGPGARELFF.

The chain combines TRBV3-1 (or the pseudogene TRBV3-2) with TRBJ1-5, with TRBD1 as a possible D gene (6 bases). V lost 4 bases, J lost 2 bases, and 12 bases lay in between. Germline V gives CDR1 LGHDT, CDR2 YNNKEL (reference sequence). The CDR3 is 15 amino acids. The CDR3 is CASSPTGSGNQPQHF. DNA of the CDR3: TGTGCCAGCAGCCCAACAGGGTCGGGCAATCAGCCCCAGCATTTT.

In its sample, this clone was seen a few times. This rearrangement joins TRBV4-1 to TRBJ2-1, with 8 bases aligning to TRBD2. The CDR3 is 17 residues long. Germline CDR1 reads MGHRA; CDR2 reads YSYEKL. V lost 4 bases, J lost 6 bases, and 14 bases stayed unmatched. CDR3 in DNA: TGCGCCAGCAGCCGTGATTCGCTCGCGGGGGGTTTCAATGAGCAGTTCTTC. Translation gives CASSRDSLAGGFNEQFF.

This chain connects TRBV5-1 to TRBJ2-1; TRBD2 aligns across 10 bases. The CDR3 spans 17 residues. The germline V gene has CDR1 SGHRS and CDR2 YFSETQ. The junction had 6 bases not matched to a gene; V was cut back by 0 bases and J by 3 bases. The CDR3 DNA sequence: TGCGCCAGCAGCTTGGATCCCGGACTAGCGGTCTACAATGAGCAGTTCTTC. This codes for CASSLDPGLAVYNEQFF.

This clone was observed a single time. The chain joins TRBV20-1 to TRBJ2-7, with 9 bases lining up with TRBD1. This CDR3 contains 14 residues. Trimming took 3 bases from V and 5 from J; bases not matched to a gene: 8. From germline, CDR1 is DFQATT and CDR2 SNEGSKA (reference sequence). CDR3 in DNA: TGCAGTGCTAGTAGGGACAGGGTAACCCACGAGCAGTACTTC. It is translated as CSASRDRVTHEQYF.

The rearrangement links TRBV4-2 to TRBJ2-7; 10 positions match TRBD1. V lost 0 bases, J lost 6 bases, and 17 bases stayed unmatched. The CDR3 sequence is 19 residues long. Germline CDR1 is LGHNA and CDR2 is YNFKEQ. The CDR3 region has the DNA TGTGCCAGCAGCCAAGATGGGACAGGGGAAAGAGTCCTCAGTCCCGAGCAGTACTTC. It is translated as CASSQDGTGERVLSPEQYF.

The chain links TRBV5-1 to TRBJ1-6, with D tentatively TRBD1 (5 bases). Deletions cut 0 bases from V and 6 bases from J, with 16 bases between. Germline loops: CDR1 SGHRS, CDR2 YFSETQ. The CDR3 loop spans 17 amino acids. The CDR3 protein is CASSLAVQGQINSPLHF. CDR3 bases: TGCGCCAGCAGCTTGGCGGTGCAGGGCCAAATTAATTCACCCCTCCACTTT. Full variable domain (missing parts from reference TRBV5-1 and TRBJ1-6): KAGVTQTPRYLIKTRGQQVTLSCSPISGHRSVSWYQQTPGQGLQFLFEYFSETQRNKGNFPGRFSGRQFSNSRSEMNVSTLELGDSALYLCASSLAVQGQINSPLHFGNGTRLTVT.

The chain has TRBV5-4 and TRBJ2-1; 11 bases align to TRBD1. Germline loops: CDR1 SGHNT, CDR2 YYREEE (reference sequence). CDR3 length: 16 residues. V was clipped by 2 bases and J by 1 base; unmatched bases: 2. For the CDR3, the DNA is TGTGCCAGCAGCTTCGGGACAGGGGGTTCCTACAATGAGCAGTTCTTC. It translates to CASSFGTGGSYNEQFF.

The chain is built from TRBV6-5 and TRBJ1-2; D unclear. V lost 6 bases to trimming and J lost 4 bases, with 18 bases between them. This CDR3 contains 15 residues. The germline gives CDR1 MNHEY, CDR2 SVGAGI. The CDR3 DNA reads TGTGCCAGCAGCCCGACTTTATTTTTTCGCTATGGCTACACCTTC. Its protein product is CASSPTLFFRYGYTF.

This chain joins TRBV6-5 and TRBJ1-6; perhaps TRBD1 as D (5 bases). V was cut by 6 bases and J by 9 bases, with 15 bases left in between. Germline V lookup: CDR1 MNHEY, CDR2 SVGAGI. CDR3 length equals 14 residues. CDR3 in DNA: TGTGCCAGCAGCGCGGCGAGGGGAGGTTCACCCCTCCACTTT. Its translation is CASSAARGGSPLHF.

V usage is TRBV12-3 or TRBV12-4 and J usage is TRBJ1-1; D possibly corresponds to TRBD1 (5 bases). This CDR3 contains 12 residues. Trimming shortened V by 11 bases and J by 3 bases, and 13 bases separated the two germline ends. CDR3 nucleotides: TGTGCCGGCCTTGGAGGGGACACTGAAGCTTTCTTT. Translation gives CAGLGGDTEAFF.

This chain connects TRBV15 to TRBJ2-3; maybe TRBD2 (7 bases). This CDR3 region has 12 residues. CDR1 is LNHNV and CDR2 is YYDKDF in the germline V gene (reference sequence). V was trimmed by 3 bases and J by 11 bases, leaving 12 bases between them. The CDR3 DNA reads as TGTGCCACCAGCAGTGGCGGGGGCGTGCAGTATTTT. This codes for CATSSGGGVQYF.

V is TRBV4-1 and J is TRBJ2-1; 8 bases align to TRBD1. The length of the CDR3 is 15 residues. The ends lost 5 bases at V and 3 bases at J; junction bases unmatched: 6. Germline CDR1 and CDR2: MGHRA and YSYEKL. DNA for the CDR3: TGCGCCAGCAGCTGGGACAGGACCTTCTACAATGAGCAGTTCTTC. Its protein product is CASSWDRTFYNEQFF.

The chain joins TRBV7-9 to TRBJ1-2; possibly TRBD1 for D (5 bases). The length of the CDR3 is 11 residues. Germline-derived CDR1 and CDR2 are SEHNR and FQNEAQ (reference sequence). V was clipped by 5 bases and J by 5 bases, with 6 bases between them. In DNA form, the CDR3 reads TGTGCCAGCAGCCCAGGGTATGGCTACACCTTC. It is translated as CASSPGYGYTF.